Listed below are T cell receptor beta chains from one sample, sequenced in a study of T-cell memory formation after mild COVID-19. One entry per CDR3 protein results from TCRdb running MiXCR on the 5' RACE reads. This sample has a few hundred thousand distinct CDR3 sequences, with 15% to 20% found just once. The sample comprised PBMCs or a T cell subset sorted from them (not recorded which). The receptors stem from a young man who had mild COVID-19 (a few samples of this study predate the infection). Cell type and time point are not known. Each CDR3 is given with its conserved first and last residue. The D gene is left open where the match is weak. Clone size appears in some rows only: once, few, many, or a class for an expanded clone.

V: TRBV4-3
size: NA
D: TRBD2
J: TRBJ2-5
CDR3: CASSQDPSGGLETQYF
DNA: TGCGCCAGCAGCCAAGACCCTAGCGGGGGGTTAGAGACCCAGTACTTC

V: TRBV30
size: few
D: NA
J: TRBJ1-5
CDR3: CAWSSQGDQPQHF
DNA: TGTGCCTGGAGTTCACAGGGCGATCAGCCCCAGCATTTT

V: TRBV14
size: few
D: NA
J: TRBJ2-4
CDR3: CASSREGGLAKNIQYF
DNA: TGTGCCAGCAGCCGCGAAGGGGGGCTAGCCAAAAACATTCAGTACTTC

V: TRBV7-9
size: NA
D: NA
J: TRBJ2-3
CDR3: CASSLGLVDTDTQYF
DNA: TGTGCCAGCAGCTTAGGACTAGTCGACACAGATACGCAGTATTTT

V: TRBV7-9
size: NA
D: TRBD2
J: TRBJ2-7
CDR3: CASSSGGRDEQYF
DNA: TGTGCCAGCAGCTCGGGCGGGAGGGACGAGCAGTACTTC

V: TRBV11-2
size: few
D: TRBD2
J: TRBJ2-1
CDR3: CASRLAGLAGNEQFF
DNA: TGTGCCAGCAGGCTCGCGGGACTAGCAGGAAATGAGCAGTTCTTC

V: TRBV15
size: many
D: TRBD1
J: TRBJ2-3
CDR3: CATSRGDRGTDTQYF
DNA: TGTGCCACCAGCAGAGGGGACAGGGGAACAGATACGCAGTATTTT

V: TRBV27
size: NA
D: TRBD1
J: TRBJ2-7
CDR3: CASRTGTYEQYF
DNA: TGTGCCAGCAGGACAGGGACCTACGAGCAGTACTTC

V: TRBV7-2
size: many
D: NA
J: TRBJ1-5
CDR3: CASSLVGGQPQHF
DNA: TGTGCCAGCAGCTTAGTGGGGGGTCAGCCCCAGCATTTT

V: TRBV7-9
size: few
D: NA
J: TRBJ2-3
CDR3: CASVEGQPALDTQYF
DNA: TGTGCCAGCGTTGAGGGACAACCTGCTTTAGATACGCAGTATTTT